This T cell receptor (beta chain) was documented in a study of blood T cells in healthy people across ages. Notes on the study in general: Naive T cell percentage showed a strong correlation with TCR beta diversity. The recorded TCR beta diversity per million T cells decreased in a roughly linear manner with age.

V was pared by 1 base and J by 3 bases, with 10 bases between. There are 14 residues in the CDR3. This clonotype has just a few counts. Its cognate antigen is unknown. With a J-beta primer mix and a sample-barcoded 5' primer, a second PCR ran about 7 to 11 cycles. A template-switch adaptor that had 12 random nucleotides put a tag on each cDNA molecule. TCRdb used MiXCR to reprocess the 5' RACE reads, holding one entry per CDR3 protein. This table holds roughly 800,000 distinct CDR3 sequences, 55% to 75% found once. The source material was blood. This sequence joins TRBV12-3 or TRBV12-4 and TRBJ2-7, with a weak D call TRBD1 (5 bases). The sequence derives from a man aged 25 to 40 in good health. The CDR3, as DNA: TGTGCCAGCAGTTTAGGGACAACAGTCTACGAGCAGTACTTC. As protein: CASSLGTTVYEQYF.